The clone carrying this T cell receptor (beta chain) has ten or more counts. As yet, its antigen is unknown. This sample was included in a study of CD8 T cells in ankylosing spondylitis. The germline V and J ends were trimmed by 5 bases and 3 bases, with 11 bases remaining between them. Per the germline V gene, CDR1 is SGHTA and CDR2 is FQGNSA. The CDR3 length is 13 residues. Generation of TCR beta libraries employed quantitative 5'-RACE incorporating molecular barcodes. TCRdb processed the 5' RACE reads anew with MiXCR; each CDR3 protein has one entry. The table lists 200,000 to 250,000 distinct CDR3 sequences, 8% to 11% of them singletons. Study-level findings and limits: Disease-linked clones bore a CD8+ phenotype, appearing relatively rarely in peripheral blood. Past research had described some motif variants in reactive arthritis synovial fluid and blood. Disease-linked clones reportedly concentrated significantly in matched ankylosing spondylitis synovial fluid.

The chain recombines TRBV7-2 with TRBJ2-7; tentatively, D is TRBD1 (6 bases). Sample: blood, either unsorted or a sorted T cell fraction (not recorded which). The TCR originated in a male donor with ankylosing spondylitis or in good health (not recorded which). CDR3 bases: TGTGCCAGCAGCCGCACACAGGGCTACGAGCAGTACTTC. Its protein is CASSRTQGYEQYF.